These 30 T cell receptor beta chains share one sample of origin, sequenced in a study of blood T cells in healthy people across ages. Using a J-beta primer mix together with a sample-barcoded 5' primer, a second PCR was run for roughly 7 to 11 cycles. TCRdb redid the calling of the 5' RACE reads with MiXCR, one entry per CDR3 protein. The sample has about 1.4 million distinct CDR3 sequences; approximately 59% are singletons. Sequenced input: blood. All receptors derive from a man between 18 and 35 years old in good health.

The CDR3 loop reads CSAHAANADTQYF. For the CDR3, the DNA is TGCAGTGCGCATGCAGCGAACGCAGATACGCAGTATTTT. V usage is TRBV20-1 and J usage is TRBJ2-3; D gene uncertain. The germline gives CDR1 DFQATT, CDR2 SNEGSKA (reference sequence). Trimming removed 6 bases at V and 4 bases at J, with 14 bases between. The CDR3 contains 13 residues.

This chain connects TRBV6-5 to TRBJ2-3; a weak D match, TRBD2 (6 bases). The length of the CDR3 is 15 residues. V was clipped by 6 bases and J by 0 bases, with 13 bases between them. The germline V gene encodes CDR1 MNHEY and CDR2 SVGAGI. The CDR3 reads CASRPFGRSTDTQYF. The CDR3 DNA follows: TGTGCCAGCAGACCGTTCGGGAGAAGCACAGATACGCAGTATTTT.

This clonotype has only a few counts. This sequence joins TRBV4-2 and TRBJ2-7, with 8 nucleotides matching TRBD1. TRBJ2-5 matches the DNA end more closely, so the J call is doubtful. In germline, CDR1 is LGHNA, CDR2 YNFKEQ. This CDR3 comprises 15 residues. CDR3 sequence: CASSQPSGGDPTQYF. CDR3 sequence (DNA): TGTGCCAGCAGCCAACCTTCAGGGGGCGACCCGACCCAGTACTTC.

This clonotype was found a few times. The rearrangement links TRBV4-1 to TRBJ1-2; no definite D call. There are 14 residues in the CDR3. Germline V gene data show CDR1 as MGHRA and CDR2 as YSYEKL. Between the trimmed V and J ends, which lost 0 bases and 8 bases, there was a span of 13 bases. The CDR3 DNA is TGCGCCAGCAGCCAAGATAGTCTGAGGGAGGGCTACACCTTC. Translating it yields CASSQDSLREGYTF.

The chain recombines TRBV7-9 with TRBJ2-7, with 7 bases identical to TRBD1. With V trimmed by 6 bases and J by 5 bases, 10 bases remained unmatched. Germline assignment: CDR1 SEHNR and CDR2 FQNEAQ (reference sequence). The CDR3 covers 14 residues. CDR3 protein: CASSLPQGFDEQYF. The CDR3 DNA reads TGTGCCAGCAGTCTACCACAGGGGTTCGACGAGCAGTACTTC.

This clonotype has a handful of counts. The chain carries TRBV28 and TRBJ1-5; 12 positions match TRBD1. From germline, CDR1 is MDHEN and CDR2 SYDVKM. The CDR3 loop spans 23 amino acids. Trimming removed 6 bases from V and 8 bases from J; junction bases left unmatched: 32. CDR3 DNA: TGTGCCAGCAGAAACATTCAATCGTGGGACAGGGGGCGATTGGTACCTCGGGGTGAGCCCCAGCATTTT. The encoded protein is CASRNIQSWDRGRLVPRGEPQHF.

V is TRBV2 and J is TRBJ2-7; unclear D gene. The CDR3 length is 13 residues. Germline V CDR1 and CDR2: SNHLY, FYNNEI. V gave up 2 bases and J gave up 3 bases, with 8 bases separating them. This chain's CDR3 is CASSELQDYEQYF. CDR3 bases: TGTGCCAGCAGTGAACTGCAGGACTACGAGCAGTACTTC.

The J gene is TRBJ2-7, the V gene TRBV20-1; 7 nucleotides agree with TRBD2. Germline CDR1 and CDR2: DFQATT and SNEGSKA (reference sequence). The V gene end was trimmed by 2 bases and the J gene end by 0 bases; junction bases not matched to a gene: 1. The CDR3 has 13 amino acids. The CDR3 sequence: CSARLAVSYEQYF. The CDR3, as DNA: TGCAGTGCTAGACTAGCGGTCTCCTACGAGCAGTACTTC.

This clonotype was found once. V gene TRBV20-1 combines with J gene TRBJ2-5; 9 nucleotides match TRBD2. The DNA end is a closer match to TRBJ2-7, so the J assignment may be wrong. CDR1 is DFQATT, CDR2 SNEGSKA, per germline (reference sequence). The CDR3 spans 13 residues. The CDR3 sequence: CSAHAGGFYEQYF. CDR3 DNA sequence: TGCAGTGCTCACGCGGGAGGGTTTTACGAGCAGTACTTC.

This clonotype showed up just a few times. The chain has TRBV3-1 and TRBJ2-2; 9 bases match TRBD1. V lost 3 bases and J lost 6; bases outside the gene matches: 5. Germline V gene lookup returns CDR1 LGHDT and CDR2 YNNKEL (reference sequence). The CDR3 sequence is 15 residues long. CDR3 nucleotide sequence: TGTGCCAGCAGCCAGGGACAGGGTTTCGCCGGGGAGCTGTTTTTT. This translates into CASSQGQGFAGELFF.

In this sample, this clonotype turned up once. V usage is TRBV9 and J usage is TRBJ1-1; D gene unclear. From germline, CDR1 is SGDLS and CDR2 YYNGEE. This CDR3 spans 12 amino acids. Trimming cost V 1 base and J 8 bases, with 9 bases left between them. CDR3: CASSVTTIEAFF. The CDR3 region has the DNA TGTGCCAGCAGCGTAACAACTATCGAAGCTTTCTTT.

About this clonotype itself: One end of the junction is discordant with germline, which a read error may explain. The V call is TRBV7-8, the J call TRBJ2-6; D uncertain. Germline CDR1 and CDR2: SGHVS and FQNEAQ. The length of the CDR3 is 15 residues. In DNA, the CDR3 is TGTGCCAACAGCTTATGGGAATCTGGGGCCAACGTCCTGACTTTC. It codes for CANSLWESGANVLTF.

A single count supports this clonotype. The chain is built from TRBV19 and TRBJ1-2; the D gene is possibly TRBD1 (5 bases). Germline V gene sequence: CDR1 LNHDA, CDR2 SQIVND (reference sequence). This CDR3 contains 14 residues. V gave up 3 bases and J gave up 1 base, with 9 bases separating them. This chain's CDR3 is CASSIADSNYGYTF. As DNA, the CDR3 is TGTGCCAGTAGTATTGCTGACAGTAACTATGGCTACACCTTC.

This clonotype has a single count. The CDR3 loop reads CASSRGSGGARYEQYF. The CDR3 DNA follows: TGTGCCAGCAGTCGGGGTAGTGGCGGGGCCAGGTACGAGCAGTACTTC. The gene calls are TRBV27 and TRBJ2-7; the D gene is possibly TRBD2 (6 bases). V dropped 5 bases and J dropped 4 bases, with 21 bases sitting between them. The CDR3 sequence is 16 residues long. Germline CDR1 is MNHEY and CDR2 is SMNVEV (reference sequence).

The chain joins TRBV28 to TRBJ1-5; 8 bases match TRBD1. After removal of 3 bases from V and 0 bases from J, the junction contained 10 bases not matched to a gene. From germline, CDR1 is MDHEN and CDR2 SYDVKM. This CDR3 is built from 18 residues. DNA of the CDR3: TGTGCCAGCAGTTTGCGACAGGGGAAGGCTTATAGCAATCAGCCCCAGCATTTT. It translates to CASSLRQGKAYSNQPQHF.

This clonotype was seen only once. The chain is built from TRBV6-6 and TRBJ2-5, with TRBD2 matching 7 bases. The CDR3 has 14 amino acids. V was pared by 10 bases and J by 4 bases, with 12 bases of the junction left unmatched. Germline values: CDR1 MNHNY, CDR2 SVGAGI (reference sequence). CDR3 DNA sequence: TGTGCCACCCTCCCCGGAACGGGAGGAGAGACCCAGTACTTC. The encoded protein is CATLPGTGGETQYF.

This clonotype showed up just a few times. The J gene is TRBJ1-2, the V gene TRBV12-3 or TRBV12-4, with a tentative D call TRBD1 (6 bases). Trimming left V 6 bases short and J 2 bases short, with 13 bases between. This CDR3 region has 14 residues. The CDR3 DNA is TGTGCCAGCAGCTACAGGGCGTCAAACTATGGCTACACCTTC. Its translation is CASSYRASNYGYTF.

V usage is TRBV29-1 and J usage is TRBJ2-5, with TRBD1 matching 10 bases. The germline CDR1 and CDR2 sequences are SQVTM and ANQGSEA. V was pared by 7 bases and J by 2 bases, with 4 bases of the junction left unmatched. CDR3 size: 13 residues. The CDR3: CSAGTGVQETQYF. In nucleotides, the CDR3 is TGCAGCGCCGGGACAGGGGTACAAGAGACCCAGTACTTC.

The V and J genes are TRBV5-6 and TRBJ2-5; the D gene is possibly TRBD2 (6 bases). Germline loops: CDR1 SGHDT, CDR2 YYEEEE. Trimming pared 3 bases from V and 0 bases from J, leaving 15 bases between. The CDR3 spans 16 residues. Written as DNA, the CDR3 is TGTGCCAGCAGCTGCTATCCGGGGGAGTACCAAGAGACCCAGTACTTC. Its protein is CASSCYPGEYQETQYF.

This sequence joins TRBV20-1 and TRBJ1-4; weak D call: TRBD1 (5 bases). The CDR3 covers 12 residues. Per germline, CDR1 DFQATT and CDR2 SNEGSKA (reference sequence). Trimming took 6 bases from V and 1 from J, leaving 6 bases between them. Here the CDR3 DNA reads TGCAGTGCCGGACAAACTAATGAAAAACTGTTTTTT. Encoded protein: CSAGQTNEKLFF.

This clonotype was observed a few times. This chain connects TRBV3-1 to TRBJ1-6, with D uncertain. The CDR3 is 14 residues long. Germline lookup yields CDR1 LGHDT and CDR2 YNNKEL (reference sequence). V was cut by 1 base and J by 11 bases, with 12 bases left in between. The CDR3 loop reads CASSQGQDVAPLHF. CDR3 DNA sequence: TGTGCCAGCAGCCAAGGGCAAGACGTTGCACCCCTCCACTTT.

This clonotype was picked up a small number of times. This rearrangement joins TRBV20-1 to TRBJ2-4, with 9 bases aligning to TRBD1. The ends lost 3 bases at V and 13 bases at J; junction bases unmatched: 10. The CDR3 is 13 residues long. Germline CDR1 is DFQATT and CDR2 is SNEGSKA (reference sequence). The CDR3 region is CSARGTGRLEQYF. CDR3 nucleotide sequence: TGCAGTGCTAGGGGGACAGGGCGGTTGGAGCAGTACTTC.

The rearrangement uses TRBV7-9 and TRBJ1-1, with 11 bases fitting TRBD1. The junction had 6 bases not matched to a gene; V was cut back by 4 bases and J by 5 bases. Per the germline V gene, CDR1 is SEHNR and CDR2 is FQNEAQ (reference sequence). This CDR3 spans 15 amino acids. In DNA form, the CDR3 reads TGTGCCAGCAGCTCATCGGACAGGGGGCGTACTGAAGCTTTCTTT. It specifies CASSSSDRGRTEAFF.

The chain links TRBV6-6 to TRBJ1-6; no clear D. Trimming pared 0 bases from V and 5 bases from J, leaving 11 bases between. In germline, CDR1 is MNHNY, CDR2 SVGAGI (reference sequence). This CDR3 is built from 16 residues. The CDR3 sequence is CASSYSKKGNNSPLHF. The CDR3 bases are TGTGCCAGCAGTTACTCCAAAAAAGGCAATAATTCACCCCTCCACTTT.

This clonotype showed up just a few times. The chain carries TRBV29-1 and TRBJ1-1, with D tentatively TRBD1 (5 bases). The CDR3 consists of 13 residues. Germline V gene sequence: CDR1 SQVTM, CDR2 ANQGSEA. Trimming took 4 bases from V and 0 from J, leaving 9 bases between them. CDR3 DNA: TGCAGCGTTGCGGAGGGGATGAACACTGAAGCTTTCTTT. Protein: CSVAEGMNTEAFF.

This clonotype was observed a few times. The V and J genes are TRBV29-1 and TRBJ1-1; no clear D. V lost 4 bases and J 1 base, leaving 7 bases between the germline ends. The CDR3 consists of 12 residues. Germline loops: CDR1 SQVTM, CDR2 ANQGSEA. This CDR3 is CSVASANTEAFF. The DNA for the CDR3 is TGCAGCGTTGCTTCAGCGAACACTGAAGCTTTCTTT.

The chain's CDR3 is CSPYRSGANVLTF. CDR3 DNA sequence: TGCAGCCCGTACCGCTCTGGGGCCAACGTCCTGACTTTC. The rearrangement uses TRBV20-1 and TRBJ2-6; D ambiguous. CDR3 length: 13 amino acids. The germline CDR1 and CDR2 sequences are DFQATT and SNEGSKA (reference sequence).

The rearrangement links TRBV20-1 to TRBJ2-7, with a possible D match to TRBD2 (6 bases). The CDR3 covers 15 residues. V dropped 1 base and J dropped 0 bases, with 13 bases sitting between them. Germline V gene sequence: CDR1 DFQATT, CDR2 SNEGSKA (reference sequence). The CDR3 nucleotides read TGCAGTGCTAGAGGCTTAGCGGCTCCCTCCTACGAGCAGTACTTC. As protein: CSARGLAAPSYEQYF.

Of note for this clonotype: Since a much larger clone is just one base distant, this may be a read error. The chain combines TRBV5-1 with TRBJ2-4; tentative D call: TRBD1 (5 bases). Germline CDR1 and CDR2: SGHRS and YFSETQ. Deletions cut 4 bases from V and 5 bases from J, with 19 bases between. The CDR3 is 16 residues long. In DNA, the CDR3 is TGCGCCAGCAGCCGGTTGGGGCGGAATTTGGAAAACATTCAGTACTTC. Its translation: CASSRLGRNLENIQYF.

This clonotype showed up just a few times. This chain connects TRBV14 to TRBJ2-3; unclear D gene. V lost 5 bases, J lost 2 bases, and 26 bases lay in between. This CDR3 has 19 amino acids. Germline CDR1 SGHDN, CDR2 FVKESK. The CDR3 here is CASSTSTPYQTGFTDTQYF. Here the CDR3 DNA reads TGTGCCAGCAGCACTTCTACTCCTTACCAGACCGGCTTCACAGATACGCAGTATTTT.